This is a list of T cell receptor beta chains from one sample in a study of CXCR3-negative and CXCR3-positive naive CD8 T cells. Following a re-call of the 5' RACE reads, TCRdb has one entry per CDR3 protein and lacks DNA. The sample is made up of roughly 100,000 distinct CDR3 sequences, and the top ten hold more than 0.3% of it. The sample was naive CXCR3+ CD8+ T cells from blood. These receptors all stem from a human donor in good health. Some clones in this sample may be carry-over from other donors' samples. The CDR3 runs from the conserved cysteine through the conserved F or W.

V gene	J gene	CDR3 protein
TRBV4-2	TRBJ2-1	CASSGVDRVVVNEQFF
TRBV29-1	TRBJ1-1	CSVWTGFEAFF
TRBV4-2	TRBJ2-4	CASSPGLAGEDIQYF
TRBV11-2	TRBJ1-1	CASSLLYSTEAFF
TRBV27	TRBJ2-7	CASSLRGTDPSYEQYF
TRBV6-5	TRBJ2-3	CASSQWEGKDTQYF
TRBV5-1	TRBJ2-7	CASSFGEGIVEQYF
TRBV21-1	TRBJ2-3	CASSKAPDRGGDTQYF
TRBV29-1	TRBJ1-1	CSVDYRGNTEALF
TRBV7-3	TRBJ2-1	CASSLALAGVNEQFF
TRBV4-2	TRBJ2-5	CASRGRETQYF
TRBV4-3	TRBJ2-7	CASSELGSRGYEQYF
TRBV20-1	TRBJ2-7	CSARGWQYYEQYF
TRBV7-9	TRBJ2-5	CASSQIDRNQETQYF
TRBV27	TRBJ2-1	CASTFGTGPHNEQFF
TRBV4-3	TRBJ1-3	CASGSATGNTIYF
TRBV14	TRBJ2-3	CASSQWFLAGDSTDTQYF
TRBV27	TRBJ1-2	CASSPKRPTGIVFGYTF
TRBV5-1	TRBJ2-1	CASSPWDPPTNEQFF
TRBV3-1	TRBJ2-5	CASSRLSGAQETQYF
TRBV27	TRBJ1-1	CASSFGTEASF
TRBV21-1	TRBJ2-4	CASSKGMGRENIQYF
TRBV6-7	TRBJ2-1	CAPTGGGAGIHNEQFF
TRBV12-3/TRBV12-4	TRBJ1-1	CASSPGQRVTEAFF
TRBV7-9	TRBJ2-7	CASSLATAGSSYEQYF
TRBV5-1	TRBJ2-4	CASSLALGDTAKNIQYF
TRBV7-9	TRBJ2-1	CASSLSPGGDEQFF
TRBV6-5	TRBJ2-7	CASNLVPGGYEQYF
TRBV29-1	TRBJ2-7	CSVEGGLGTYEQYF
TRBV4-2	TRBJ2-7	CASSQGGTRTYEQYF
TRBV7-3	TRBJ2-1	CASSSGLADEQFF
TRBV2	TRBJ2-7	CATLTGTGGSEEQYF
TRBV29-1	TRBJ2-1	CSVESSGVVQFF
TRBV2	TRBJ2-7	CASSLGQNSYEQYF
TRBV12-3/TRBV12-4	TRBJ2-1	CASKDAGTYNEQFF
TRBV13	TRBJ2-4	CASSLLRELGNIQYF
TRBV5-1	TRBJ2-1	CASSLTGAYEQFF
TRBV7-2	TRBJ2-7	CASSSGTSRGYEQYF
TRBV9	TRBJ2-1	CASSVGGTSDNEQFF
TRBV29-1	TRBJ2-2	CSVELDSNTGELFF
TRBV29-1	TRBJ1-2	CSVLGALRGYGYTF
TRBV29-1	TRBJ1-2	CSATDGPYGYTF
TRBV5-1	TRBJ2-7	CASSLVDRVHEQYF
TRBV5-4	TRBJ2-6	CASSRSGSGANVLTF
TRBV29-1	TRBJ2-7	CSVVGGQGYEQYF
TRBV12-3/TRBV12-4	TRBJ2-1	CASSFIRGAYNEQFF
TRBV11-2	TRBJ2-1	CASSLLGASHNEQFF
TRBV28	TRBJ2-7	CASSVIQGYEQYF
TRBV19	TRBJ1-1	CASSNPEMNTEAFF
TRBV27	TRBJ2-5	CASSLSLAGDQETQYF
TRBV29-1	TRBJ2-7	CSATLTGSISYEQYF
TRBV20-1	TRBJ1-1	CSAVNPGTALYGTEAFF
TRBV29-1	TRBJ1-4	CSPRDRGQEKLFF
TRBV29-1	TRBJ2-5	CSVDPREGETQYF
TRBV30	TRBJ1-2	CAWRRGYGYTF
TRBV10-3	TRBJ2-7	CASTGGPDYEQYF
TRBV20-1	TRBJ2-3	CSARDLRVSLDTQYF
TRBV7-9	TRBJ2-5	CASSLGLAGTQVTQYF
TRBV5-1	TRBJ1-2	CASSLFDRGDYGYTF
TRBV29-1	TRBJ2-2	CSVEVGTVNTGELFF